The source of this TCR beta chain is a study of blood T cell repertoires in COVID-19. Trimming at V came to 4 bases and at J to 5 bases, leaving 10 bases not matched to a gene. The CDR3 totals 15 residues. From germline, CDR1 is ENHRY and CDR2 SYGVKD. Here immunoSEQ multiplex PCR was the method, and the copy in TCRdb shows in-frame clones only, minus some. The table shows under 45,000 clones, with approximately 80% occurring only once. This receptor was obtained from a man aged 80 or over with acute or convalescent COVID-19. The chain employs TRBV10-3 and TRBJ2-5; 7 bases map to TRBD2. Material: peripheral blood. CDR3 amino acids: CAISGVAGVGETQYF. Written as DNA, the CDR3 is TGTGCCATCAGTGGAGTTGCGGGAGTAGGTGAGACCCAGTACTTC.